This record covers a single T cell receptor (beta chain). This specimen belongs to a study of metastatic and nonmetastatic thyroid tumors. TCRdb reprocessed the PCR reads via MiXCR. The sample has tens of thousands of clones; roughly a sixth are singletons. No patient received treatment before thyroid surgery. CDR1 and CDR2 (germline): SGHAT, FQNNGV. After removal of 5 bases from V and 2 bases from J, the junction contained 14 bases not matched to a gene. CDR3 size: 19 residues. The gene calls are TRBV11-2 and TRBJ2-7, with TRBD2 matching over 14 bases. The source is a female donor with papillary thyroid cancer or a benign thyroid nodule (not recorded which). Some clones in this sample may be carry-over from other donors' samples. Specimen: blood. CDR3 protein: CASSPRRWGTSGSTYEQYF. The CDR3 DNA sequence: TGTGCCAGCAGCCCCCGCCGTTGGGGGACTAGCGGGAGTACCTACGAGCAGTACTTC.